Listed below are T cell receptor beta chains from one sample, sequenced in a study of T cells in Graves' hyperthyroidism and ophthalmopathy. TCRdb reanalysed the multiplex PCR reads using MiXCR and keeps one entry per CDR3 protein. This table has under 400,000 distinct CDR3 sequences, roughly 25% appearing once. The sequencing input was blood. Receptors were obtained from a man aged 50 or older with Graves' hyperthyroidism. CDR3s include the opening cysteine and the closing phenylalanine or tryptophan. The D gene is left open where the match is weak. For some rows the clone size is stated as once, few or many, or as a class when expanded; others skip it.

V gene	CDR3 length	D gene	clone size	J gene	CDR3 DNA	CDR3 protein
TRBV11-2	10	.	.	TRBJ1-1	TGTGCCAGCAGCTTAGATAAAGCTTTCTTT	CASSLDKAFF
TRBV11-3	14	.	.	TRBJ2-2	TGTGCCAGCAGCGCCAGGGGGAACACCGGGGAGCTGTTTTTT	CASSARGNTGELFF
TRBV28	13	.	.	TRBJ1-2	TGTGCCAGCAGAAGCTCAGGGTACCATGGCTACACCTTC	CASRSSGYHGYTF
TRBV29-1	13	.	.	TRBJ2-1	TGCAGCTTTGTTCCCTTATTAGCGGATGAGCAGTTCTTC	CSFVPLLADEQFF
TRBV13	13	.	many	TRBJ2-1	TGTGCCGGATGGCCGGGACCAGACAATGAGCAGTTCTTC	CAGWPGPDNEQFF
TRBV11-3	17	TRBD1	.	TRBJ1-1	TGTGCCAGCAGCTTAGGGGTCTTGGACAGGGGTCACACTGAAGCTTTCTTT	CASSLGVLDRGHTEAFF
TRBV5-1	15	.	many	TRBJ2-1	TGCGCCAGCAGCTTGGAGGGTCCTAGCTACAATGAGCAGTTCTTC	CASSLEGPSYNEQFF
TRBV7-9	13	.	.	TRBJ2-1	TGTGCCAGCAGCGAAGACGTAGGCAATGAGCAGTTCTTC	CASSEDVGNEQFF
TRBV5-1	14	.	many	TRBJ2-3	TGCGCCAGCAGCTTAATGGGGGACTCAGATACGCAGTATTTT	CASSLMGDSDTQYF
TRBV5-1	17	TRBD2	many	TRBJ2-3	TGCGCCAGCAGCTTTACTAGCGGTTCCGGGGGAACAGATACGCAGTATTTT	CASSFTSGSGGTDTQYF
TRBV27	17	TRBD2	.	TRBJ2-7	TGTGCCAGCAGTTTCCGAGCACCGGGACTAGCGGGAAACGAGCAGTACTTC	CASSFRAPGLAGNEQYF
TRBV20-1	16	.	few	TRBJ1-5	TGCAGTGCCACGGGGGGGCTCTTTTATAGCAATCAGCCCCAGCATTTT	CSATGGLFYSNQPQHF
TRBV7-8	18	TRBD2	.	TRBJ2-7	TGTGCCAGCAGCGGAATGCCGGGACTAGCGGGGTACACCTACGAGCAGTACTTC	CASSGMPGLAGYTYEQYF
TRBV20-1	14	.	many	TRBJ1-1	TGCAGTGCTAGGCGTGCAGGGGTAGACACTGAAGCTTTCTTT	CSARRAGVDTEAFF
TRBV7-6	16	TRBD2	.	TRBJ2-2	TGTGCCAGCAGCCCTAGACTAGCGGGAGAAACCGGGGAGCTGTTTTTT	CASSPRLAGETGELFF
TRBV3-1	15	TRBD1	.	TRBJ2-7	TGTGCCAGCAGCTCCAGGGGGCCCCATTCCTACGAGCAGTACTTC	CASSSRGPHSYEQYF
TRBV2	19	TRBD2	.	TRBJ2-1	TGTGCCAGCAGCGCTCCTAGACTAGCGGGCCATAGCTCCTACAATGAGCAGTTCTTC	CASSAPRLAGHSSYNEQFF
TRBV2	14	.	many	TRBJ2-7	TGTGCCAGCAGCTTCGGTTTAGGGGCCTACGAGCAGTACTTC	CASSFGLGAYEQYF
TRBV7-6	16	TRBD2	.	TRBJ2-3	TGTGCCAGCAGTCCAAAGACTAGCGGGACCACAGATACGCAGTATTTT	CASSPKTSGTTDTQYF
TRBV27	14	.	few	TRBJ2-1	TGTGCCAGCAGTTTATCGGGGGCTATGGATGAGCAGTTCTTC	CASSLSGAMDEQFF
TRBV7-2	18	TRBD2	many	TRBJ2-1	TGTGCCAGCAGCTTACTTCTTGGTGGGGCGGGAGGGTACAATGAGCAGTTCTTC	CASSLLLGGAGGYNEQFF
TRBV20-1	13	.	few	TRBJ2-7	TGCAGTGCTAGATCGGCGGCCCGTTACGAGCAGTACTTC	CSARSAARYEQYF
TRBV5-1	13	.	many	TRBJ2-7	TGTGCCAGCAGCTTCGATTCGAGCTACGAGCAGTACTTC	CASSFDSSYEQYF
TRBV28	13	.	many	TRBJ1-4	TGTGCCAGCAGTTCCCCGGCGGTAGAAAAACTGTTTTTT	CASSSPAVEKLFF
TRBV20-1	17	TRBD1	many	TRBJ2-1	TGCAGTGCTAGGGACAGGGGTTTTGCGGGGCCCTACAATGAGCAGTTCTTC	CSARDRGFAGPYNEQFF
TRBV24-1	14	TRBD1	.	TRBJ1-5	TGTGCCACCTCCAACCGAGGGGGCTCTCAGCCCCAGCATTTT	CATSNRGGSQPQHF
TRBV5-1	12	.	few	TRBJ2-3	TGCGCCAGCACTATGGGGGCAGATACGCAGTATTTT	CASTMGADTQYF
TRBV6-1	14	.	few	TRBJ2-3	TGTGCCAGCAGAAGCCCTGGGGGCACAGATACGCAGTATTTT	CASRSPGGTDTQYF
TRBV19	13	TRBD1	.	TRBJ1-5	TGTGCTAGTAGTTTGGCAGGGGGCCGGCCCCAGCATTTT	CASSLAGGRPQHF
TRBV12-3/TRBV12-4	13	TRBD1	many	TRBJ1-1	TGTGCCAGCAGGGCGCAGGGGGGTGGAAGCGCTTTCTTT	CASRAQGGGSAFF
TRBV27	16	TRBD2	many	TRBJ2-5	TGTGCCAGCAGTTCCTCTAGCGGGAGATTACGAGAGACCCAGTACTTC	CASSSSSGRLRETQYF
TRBV5-5	16	.	.	TRBJ2-5	TGTGCCAGCAGCTTTAGACTGTCCGGTTTTGGGGAGACCCAGTACTTC	CASSFRLSGFGETQYF
TRBV5-1	14	.	.	TRBJ2-1	TGCGCCAGCAGCTTGGGGGATAGGCGAAATGAGCAGTCCTTC	CASSLGDRRNEQSF
TRBV7-9	13	TRBD1	.	TRBJ1-2	TGTGCCAGCAGCTTACAGGGGGGTGATGGCTACACCTTC	CASSLQGGDGYTF
TRBV7-3	15	TRBD2	few	TRBJ2-2	TGTGCCAGCAGCTTCCGCGGGAGGGACACCGGGGAGCTGTTTTTT	CASSFRGRDTGELFF
TRBV11-2	12	.	few	TRBJ2-7	TGTGCCAGCGGGGGAAATTACTACGAGCAGTACTTC	CASGGNYYEQYF
TRBV27	15	.	.	TRBJ1-5	TGTGCCAGCAGTTTAAGGCACCCGAGCAATCAGCCCCAGCATTTT	CASSLRHPSNQPQHF
TRBV24-1	15	TRBD2	many	TRBJ2-3	TGTGCCACCAGTGAGTTAGCGGGAGACACAGATACGCAGTATTTT	CATSELAGDTDTQYF
TRBV24-1	16	.	.	TRBJ2-5	TGTGCCACCAGTGATTTTGGACACTCGGCGGGGGAGACCCAGTACTTC	CATSDFGHSAGETQYF
TRBV12-5	16	.	few	TRBJ1-2	TGTGCTAGTGGCGTCTTTAATGAGCGGTTCAACTATGGCTACACCTTC	CASGVFNERFNYGYTF
TRBV13	17	TRBD2	many	TRBJ2-7	TGTGCCAGCAGCTCCCTCTCCGACGGGAGGATCTCCTACGAGCAGTACTTC	CASSSLSDGRISYEQYF
TRBV3-1	18	TRBD2	many	TRBJ2-5	TGTGCCAGCAGCCAAGATTGGACTAGCGGGTCTCTCCGGGAGACCCAGTACTTC	CASSQDWTSGSLRETQYF
TRBV11-3	14	.	few	TRBJ1-3	TGTGCCAGCAGCTCCCCGATGAAGGGGTACACCATATATTTT	CASSSPMKGYTIYF
TRBV6-9	16	.	few	TRBJ1-5	TGTGCCAGCAGTTATATTCCGGCAGGGCTCTCATGGCCCCAGCATTTT	CASSYIPAGLSWPQHF
TRBV7-2	13	.	few	TRBJ2-4	TGTGCCAGCAGCTTAGTTCTCGTTGGCATTCAGTACTTC	CASSLVLVGIQYF
TRBV19	15	.	.	TRBJ2-1	TGTGCCAGTACGTTTCAAGGCACAGGTCCGAATGAGCAGTTCTTC	CASTFQGTGPNEQFF